Listed below are T cell receptor beta chains from one sample, sequenced in a study of regulatory T cells in long-lasting Graves disease. From the multiplex PCR reads, TCRdb called clonotypes with MiXCR, one entry per CDR3 protein. The table has roughly 420,000 distinct CDR3 sequences, 14% seen once; the top ten hold under 20%. The same data also went into a second study, on T cells in Graves' hyperthyroidism and ophthalmopathy.

The source was peripheral blood mononuclear cells (PBMCs), collected at new diagnosis, from a patient treated with antithyroid drugs. The receptors were gathered from a woman aged 45 to 65 with Graves disease. Both conserved end residues are part of each CDR3. D genes are given only for firm matches. The size of a clone is reported for some rows only, either as once, few or many, or as a class for expanded clones.

j_call,v_call,d_call,clone_size,cdr3_aa,cdr3_nt
TRBJ2-5,TRBV7-9,.,many,CASSLTGAETQYF,TGTGCCAGCAGCTTAACGGGGGCGGAGACCCAGTACTTC
TRBJ2-1,TRBV2,.,many,CASSAPGSFSYNEQFF,TGTGCCAGCAGCGCCCCTGGCTCCTTCTCCTACAATGAGCAGTTCTTC
TRBJ2-7,TRBV11-2,TRBD1,once,CASSSPRQGGSYEQYF,TGTGCCAGCAGCAGCCCGCGACAGGGGGGCTCCTACGAGCAGTACTTC
TRBJ1-4,TRBV6-1,.,many,CASSELGELEKLFF,TGTGCCAGCAGTGAACTGGGGGAACTTGAAAAACTGTTTTTT
TRBJ2-1,TRBV27,TRBD1,many,CASRRDREREQFF,TGTGCCAGCAGGCGGGACAGGGAACGTGAGCAGTTCTTC
TRBJ1-1,TRBV9,.,.,CATTSTEAFF,TGTGCCACAACTTCTACTGAAGCTTTCTTT
TRBJ2-3,TRBV7-9,TRBD2,many,CASSLVESLAGYGTDTQYF,TGTGCCAGCAGCTTAGTGGAGTCACTAGCGGGATACGGCACAGATACGCAGTATTTT
TRBJ2-2,TRBV18,TRBD1,many,CASGPGQGLELFF,TGTGCCAGCGGGCCGGGACAGGGACTGGAGCTGTTTTTT
TRBJ2-5,TRBV2,TRBD2,few,CASRTGTSMETQYF,TGTGCCAGCAGGACCGGGACTAGCATGGAGACCCAGTACTTC
TRBJ1-1,TRBV27,.,many,CASSWSGRKNTEAFF,TGTGCCAGCAGTTGGAGCGGGAGGAAGAACACTGAAGCTTTCTTT
TRBJ1-6,TRBV9,.,few,CASSVDPGQSYNSPLHF,TGTGCCAGCAGCGTAGATCCGGGGCAGAGCTATAATTCACCCCTCCACTTT
TRBJ1-1,TRBV15,TRBD1,many,CATSREGGAGGTEAFF,TGTGCCACCAGCAGAGAAGGGGGCGCGGGGGGCACTGAAGCTTTCTTT
TRBJ1-5,TRBV19,.,many,CASNPQRSNQPQHF,TGTGCCAGTAATCCCCAGAGGAGCAATCAGCCCCAGCATTTT
TRBJ1-5,TRBV28,.,many,CASSLSLSIDQPQHF,TGTGCCAGCAGTTTATCCCTAAGTATCGATCAGCCCCAGCATTTT
TRBJ1-2,TRBV27,.,few,CASSFLRSYGAFNYGYTF,TGTGCCAGCAGCTTTTTGAGGAGCTACGGAGCCTTTAACTATGGCTACACCTTC
TRBJ2-7,TRBV28,.,many,CASGIDNSYEQYF,TGTGCCAGCGGCATTGACAACTCCTACGAGCAGTACTTC